The 21 T cell receptor beta chains below all came from one sample that was sequenced in a study of cytotoxic CD8 clonotypes in ibrutinib-treated CLL. The protocol was immunoSEQ multiplex PCR, while the TCRdb copy is restricted to in-frame clones and leaves out a portion. Of 65,000 to 95,000 clones listed, more than 70% are singletons. Sample: PBMCs, taken before ibrutinib treatment. The receptors derive from a human donor with chronic lymphocytic leukemia.

The chain employs TRBV5-1 and TRBJ2-7; 8 nucleotides agree with TRBD1. CDR1 SGHRS and CDR2 YFSETQ come from the germline V gene. The CDR3 runs to 15 residues. V trimming: 4 bases; J trimming: 0 bases; junction bases outside the gene matches: 6. CDR3 nucleotides: TGCGCCAGCAGCACGGGGACAGGATACTCCTACGAGCAGTACTTC. Translation: CASSTGTGYSYEQYF.

The chain links TRBV2 to TRBJ1-5; D might be TRBD1 (5 bases). V was clipped by 4 bases and J by 1 base, with 14 bases between them. CDR1 SNHLY and CDR2 FYNNEI come from the germline V gene. The CDR3 runs 16 residues. The CDR3 protein is CASSAEGPLSNQPQHF. The DNA of the CDR3 is TGTGCCAGCAGTGCGGAGGGGCCCTTGAGCAATCAGCCCCAGCATTTT.

The chain is built from TRBV27 and TRBJ1-1; D is possibly TRBD1 (6 bases). Trimming took 3 bases from V and 5 from J, leaving 25 bases between them. The V gene's germline CDR1 is MNHEY and CDR2 SMNVEV (reference sequence). This CDR3 comprises 18 residues. The CDR3 DNA reads as TGTGCCAGCAGTTTTCGGGGGAGCGGTTCGTTAGGGGGTACTGAAGCTTTCTTT. Its protein product is CASSFRGSGSLGGTEAFF.

CDR3 DNA: TGTGCTAGTGGCCGCCTACAGGGGGCCTCCGGGGCCAACGTCCTGACTTTC. Residues: CASGRLQGASGANVLTF. The gene calls are TRBV12-5 and TRBJ2-6, with 9 bases that match TRBD1. CDR1 and CDR2 from the germline V gene are LGHNT and FRNRAP. The CDR3 has 17 residues. The junction had 10 bases not matched to a gene; V was cut back by 6 bases and J by 4 bases.

This chain uses TRBV10-2 with TRBJ2-5; the match to TRBD2 covers 8 bases. This CDR3 contains 13 residues. Germline V gives CDR1 WSHSY, CDR2 SAAADI. Germline trimming cut 6 bases from V and 1 base from J; bases unmatched to any gene: 1. CDR3 coding DNA: TGCGCCAGCAGAGGGACTAGCCAAGAGACCCAGTACTTC. It specifies CASRGTSQETQYF.

This chain uses TRBV2 with TRBJ2-3; TRBD2 matches 14 bases. This CDR3 is 16 amino acids long. Germline lookup yields CDR1 SNHLY and CDR2 FYNNEI. The V segment lost 4 bases and the J segment 4 bases; nucleotides outside the gene matches: 4. This chain's CDR3 is CASSGGLAGVSDTQYF. The CDR3 DNA is TGTGCCAGCAGTGGGGGACTAGCGGGAGTCTCAGATACGCAGTATTTT.

The chain is built from TRBV27 and TRBJ2-7; 8 bases agree with TRBD2. Germline V gene sequence: CDR1 MNHEY, CDR2 SMNVEV (reference sequence). The CDR3 spans 14 residues. Trimming took 6 bases from V and 3 from J; bases not matched to a gene: 7. CDR3 DNA sequence: TGTGCCAGCAGCGATACTAGCGGCCTCTACGAGCAGTACTTC. It codes for CASSDTSGLYEQYF.

The chain carries TRBV18 and TRBJ2-1; the D gene is possibly TRBD1 (6 bases). Trimming shortened V by 6 bases and J by 12 bases, and 15 bases separated the two germline ends. This CDR3 has 12 amino acids. Germline-derived CDR1 and CDR2 are KGHSH and LQKENI. DNA for the CDR3: TGTGCCAGCTCCCACAGGGTGAGTGGGCAGTTCTTC. Protein sequence: CASSHRVSGQFF.

The gene calls are TRBV7-8 and TRBJ1-3, with TRBD1 matching 8 bases. The CDR3 runs to 15 residues. Germline assignment: CDR1 SGHVS and CDR2 FQNEAQ. V was clipped by 6 bases and J by 5 bases; unmatched bases: 9. CDR3 bases: TGTGCCAGCAGTCTCAGGGGGCGCATGAGAAACACCATATATTTT. It is translated as CASSLRGRMRNTIYF.

This clone was recorded a few times. The chain is built from TRBV10-3 and TRBJ1-4; D not certain. The ends were cut back, 0 bases at V and 2 bases at J, with 7 bases in the middle. CDR3 size: 15 residues. Germline values: CDR1 ENHRY, CDR2 SYGVKD. The CDR3 DNA is TGTGCCATCAGTGAGTCTGTAGGGACTAATGAAAAACTGTTTTTT. This gives the protein CAISESVGTNEKLFF.

This clone is a singleton in its sample. The gene calls are TRBV11-2 and TRBJ1-2; the match to TRBD1 covers 8 bases. The CDR3 has 15 amino acids. Germline V CDR1 and CDR2: SGHAT, FQNNGV. V shed 1 base and J 4 bases; nucleotides not matched to a gene: 5. The DNA for the CDR3 is TGTGCCAGCAGCTTAGGGACAGGGTACGGCTATGGCTACACCTTC. Translation gives CASSLGTGYGYGYTF.

The rearrangement uses TRBV27 and TRBJ1-1; D ambiguous. The CDR3 has 11 residues. Trimming took off 7 bases at V and 7 bases at J, with 10 bases between the two ends. Per the germline V gene, CDR1 is MNHEY and CDR2 is SMNVEV (reference sequence). The CDR3 region has the DNA TGTGCCAGCATTTCAGTTAATGAAGCTTTCTTT. It encodes CASISVNEAFF.

This rearrangement joins TRBV19 to TRBJ2-7; 7 bases agree with TRBD1. This CDR3 contains 15 residues. Germline CDR1 is LNHDA and CDR2 is SQIVND (reference sequence). V lost 5 bases, J lost 4 bases, and 11 bases stayed unmatched. The CDR3 protein is CASSFLRDRSYEQYF. CDR3 sequence (DNA): TGTGCCAGTAGTTTCCTCCGGGACAGATCTTACGAGCAGTACTTC.

V gene TRBV28 combines with J gene TRBJ2-4, with 8 bases that match TRBD2. The V gene end was trimmed by 6 bases and the J gene end by 0 bases; junction bases not matched to a gene: 13. The CDR3 totals 18 residues. Per germline, CDR1 MDHEN and CDR2 SYDVKM. The CDR3 is CASSVQAGGFIAKNIQYF. CDR3 DNA sequence: TGTGCCAGCAGCGTACAGGCGGGAGGTTTCATAGCCAAAAACATTCAGTACTTC.

V and J are TRBV6-5 and TRBJ2-1; 7 positions agree with TRBD2. There are 15 residues in the CDR3. Trimming took 2 bases from V and 4 from J; bases not matched to a gene: 5. CDR1 and CDR2 (germline): MNHEY, SVGAGI. CDR3: CASSYRRETYNEQFF. DNA of the CDR3: TGTGCCAGCAGTTACAGGCGGGAGACATACAATGAGCAGTTCTTC.

The chain links TRBV19 to TRBJ1-4; 9 positions agree with TRBD1. The CDR3 has 14 amino acids. Germline-derived CDR1 and CDR2 are LNHDA and SQIVND (reference sequence). V shed 5 bases and J 6 bases; nucleotides not matched to a gene: 4. This chain's CDR3 is CASSPRDRDEKLFF. The CDR3 DNA follows: TGTGCCAGTAGTCCCAGGGACAGGGATGAAAAACTGTTTTTT.

This clone was observed a single time. The chain carries TRBV5-6 and TRBJ2-3; 14 bases line up with TRBD2. V lost 3 bases, J lost 10 bases, and 7 bases stayed unmatched. The CDR3 runs 15 residues. The germline V gene encodes CDR1 SGHDT and CDR2 YYEEEE. The CDR3 nucleotides are TGTGCCAGCAGCTCCGGGACTAGCGGGAGTCCGGCGCAGTATTTT. As protein: CASSSGTSGSPAQYF.

The V and J genes are TRBV18 and TRBJ2-3, with TRBD2 matching 9 bases. The trim removed 3 bases at V and 4 bases at J, leaving 2 bases unmatched. Germline CDR1 reads KGHSH; CDR2 reads LQKENI. The CDR3 totals 14 residues. Here the CDR3 DNA reads TGTGCCAGCTCACCGGGACTAGCAGCAGATACGCAGTATTTT. It translates to CASSPGLAADTQYF. Supplemented by reference TRBV18 and TRBJ2-3, the full variable domain reads NAGVMQNPRHLVRRRGQEARLRCSPMKGHSHVYWYRQLPEEGLKFMVYLQKENIIDESGMPKERFSAEFPKEGPSILRIQQVVRGDSAAYFCASSPGLAADTQYFGPGTRLTVL.

The CDR3 DNA sequence: TGCAGCGTTCGGTCGGGGTGGCAGGGTTACGAGCAGTACTTC. This gives the protein CSVRSGWQGYEQYF. V and J are TRBV29-1 and TRBJ2-7; D could derive from TRBD1 or TRBD2 (5 bases each). The CDR3 contains 14 residues. Germline V gives CDR1 SQVTM, CDR2 ANQGSEA. V was trimmed by 5 bases and J by 4 bases, leaving 18 bases between them.

The J gene is TRBJ2-3, the V gene TRBV2; D uncertain. The CDR3 runs 11 residues. Trimming took off 6 bases at V and 5 bases at J, with 6 bases between the two ends. The germline CDR1 and CDR2 sequences are SNHLY and FYNNEI. The DNA for the CDR3 is TGTGCCAGCAGATTGGGAGATACGCAGTATTTT. As protein: CASRLGDTQYF.

The V call is TRBV19, the J call TRBJ2-2; 10 bases are shared with TRBD1. The V gene end was trimmed by 3 bases and the J gene end by 7 bases; junction bases not matched to a gene: 5. Germline lookup yields CDR1 LNHDA and CDR2 SQIVND (reference sequence). The CDR3 consists of 15 residues. CDR3 sequence (DNA): TGTGCCAGTAGTATGACAGGGGGCGCGGGCGGGGAGCTGTTTTTT. Translated: CASSMTGGAGGELFF.